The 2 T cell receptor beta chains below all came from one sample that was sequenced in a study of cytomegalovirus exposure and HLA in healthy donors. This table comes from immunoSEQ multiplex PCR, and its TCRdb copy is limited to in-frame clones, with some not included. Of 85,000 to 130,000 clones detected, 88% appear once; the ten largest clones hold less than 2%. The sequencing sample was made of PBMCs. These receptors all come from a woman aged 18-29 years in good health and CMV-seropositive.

CDR3 sequence reads: CASSLRTGGPETQYF. The CDR3 DNA sequence: TGTGCCAGCAGCTTACGGACCGGGGGACCCGAGACCCAGTACTTC. The genes are TRBV7-8 and TRBJ2-5, with a tentative D call TRBD2 (6 bases). V shed 2 bases and J shed 5 bases, with 15 bases lying between them. The CDR3 has 15 amino acids. Germline values: CDR1 SGHVS, CDR2 FQNEAQ.

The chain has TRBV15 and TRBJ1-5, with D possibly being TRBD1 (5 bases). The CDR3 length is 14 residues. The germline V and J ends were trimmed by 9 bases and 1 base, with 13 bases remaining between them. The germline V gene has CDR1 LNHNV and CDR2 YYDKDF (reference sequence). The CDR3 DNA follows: TGTGCCACAAGGAAGGGGCCGAGCAATCAGCCCCAGCATTTT. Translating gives CATRKGPSNQPQHF.